Listed below are T cell receptor beta chains from one sample, sequenced in a study of shared T cell receptors in the human thymus. The method was immunoSEQ multiplex PCR; TCRdb's version includes in-frame clones alone and lacks a portion of them. The repertoire holds about 730,000 clones, around 85% seen once, with roughly 0.01% in the top ten. These data were also filed under a second study, of human thymus T cells.

Sample: thymocytes. The receptor source for this set is a girl under three years old with a congenital heart defect. The CDR3 runs from the conserved cysteine through the conserved F or W. The D gene is left open where the match is weak. Clone size, where shown, is once, few, many, or a class for clones that have expanded.

-	-	TRBJ1-5	17	TRBV27	CASSPKGWGQKNQPQHF	TGTGCCAGCAGTCCCAAAGGGTGGGGACAAAAAAATCAGCCCCAGCATTTT
TRBD2	-	TRBJ2-5	16	TRBV7-2	CASSLVLAGYQETQYF	TGTGCCAGCAGCTTAGTTCTAGCGGGGTACCAAGAGACCCAGTACTTC
TRBD1	-	TRBJ1-6	18	TRBV14	CASSQAGEGQGFKSPLHF	TGTGCCAGCAGCCAAGCGGGGGAAGGACAGGGCTTTAAATCACCCCTCCACTTT
TRBD1	-	TRBJ1-2	18	TRBV7-4	CASSRRRSLGGQNYGYTF	TGTGCCAGCAGCCGACGACGGTCGTTAGGGGGCCAAAACTATGGCTACACCTTC
TRBD1	-	TRBJ1-6	16	TRBV7-4	CASRIRQGKDNSPLHF	TGTGCCAGCAGGATTAGACAGGGGAAGGATAATTCACCCCTCCACTTT
-	-	TRBJ1-2	12	TRBV4-3	CASSPTGGGYTF	TGCGCCAGCAGCCCGACCGGGGGTGGCTACACCTTC
-	-	TRBJ1-2	14	TRBV27	CASSFLRQSGGYTF	TGTGCCAGCAGTTTTCTCCGACAATCCGGTGGCTACACCTTC
TRBD2	once	TRBJ2-1	16	TRBV7-6	CASSFSSGGVGDEQFF	TGTGCCAGCAGCTTCTCTAGCGGGGGGGTGGGGGATGAGCAGTTCTTC
TRBD1	-	TRBJ2-7	15	TRBV15	CATSPDREYSYEQYF	TGTGCCACCAGCCCGGACAGGGAATACTCCTACGAGCAGTACTTC
-	-	TRBJ2-1	23	TRBV4-2	CASSPRSYKVSPNTGMGYNEQFF	TGTGCCAGCAGCCCAAGGTCGTACAAGGTTTCCCCGAATACAGGGATGGGGTACAATGAGCAGTTCTTC